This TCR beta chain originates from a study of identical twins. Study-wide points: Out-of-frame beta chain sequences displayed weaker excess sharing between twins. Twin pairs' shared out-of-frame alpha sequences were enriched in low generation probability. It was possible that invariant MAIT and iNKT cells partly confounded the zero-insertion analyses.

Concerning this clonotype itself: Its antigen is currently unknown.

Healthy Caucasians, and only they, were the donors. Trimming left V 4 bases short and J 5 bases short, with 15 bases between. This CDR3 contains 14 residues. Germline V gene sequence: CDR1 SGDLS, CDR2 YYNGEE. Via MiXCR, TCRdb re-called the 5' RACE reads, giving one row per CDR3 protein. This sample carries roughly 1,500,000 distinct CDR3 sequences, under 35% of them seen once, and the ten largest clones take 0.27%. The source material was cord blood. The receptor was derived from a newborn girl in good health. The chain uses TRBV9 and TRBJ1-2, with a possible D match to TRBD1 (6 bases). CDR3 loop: CASSPPGQWYGYTF. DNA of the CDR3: TGTGCCAGCAGCCCTCCGGGACAATGGTATGGCTACACCTTC.